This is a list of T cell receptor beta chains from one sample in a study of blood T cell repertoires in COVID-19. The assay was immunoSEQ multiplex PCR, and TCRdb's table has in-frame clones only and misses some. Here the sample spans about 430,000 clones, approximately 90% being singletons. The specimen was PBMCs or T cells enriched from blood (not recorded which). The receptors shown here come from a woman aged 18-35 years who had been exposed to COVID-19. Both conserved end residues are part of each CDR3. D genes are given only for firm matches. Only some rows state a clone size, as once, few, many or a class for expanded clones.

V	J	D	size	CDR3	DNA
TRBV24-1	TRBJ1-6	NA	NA	CATSDLTDPYNSPLHF	TGTGCCACCAGTGACCTGACAGATCCCTATAATTCACCCCTCCACTTT
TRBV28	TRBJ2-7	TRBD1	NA	CASSLRTGAGSYEQYF	TGTGCCAGCAGTCTTAGGACAGGGGCCGGCTCCTACGAGCAGTACTTC
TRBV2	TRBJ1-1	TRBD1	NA	CASRSQGATEAFF	TGTGCCAGCAGATCACAGGGGGCCACTGAAGCTTTCTTT
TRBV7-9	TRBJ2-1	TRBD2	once	CASSSPPSGESSYNEQFF	TGTGCCAGCAGCTCCCCCCCGAGCGGGGAGAGCTCCTACAATGAGCAGTTCTTC
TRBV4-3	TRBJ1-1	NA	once	CASSQRGGTEAFF	TGCGCCAGCAGCCAACGAGGGGGCACTGAAGCTTTCTTT
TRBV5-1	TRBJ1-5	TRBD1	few	CASSLGTGSNQPQHF	TGCGCCAGCAGCTTGGGGACAGGCAGCAATCAGCCCCAGCATTTT
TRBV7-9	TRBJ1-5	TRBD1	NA	CASSWDSNQPQHF	TGTGCCAGCAGCTGGGACAGTAATCAGCCCCAGCATTTT
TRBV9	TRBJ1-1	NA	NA	CASSVVEVNTEAFF	TGTGCCAGCAGCGTAGTCGAGGTGAACACTGAAGCTTTCTTT
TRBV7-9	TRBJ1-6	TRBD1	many	CASSLGTGFYNSPLHF	TGTGCCAGCAGCCTCGGGACAGGATTTTATAATTCACCCCTCCACTTT
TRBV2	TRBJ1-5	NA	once	CASSGGNDNQPQHF	TGTGCCAGCAGTGGAGGGAATGACAATCAGCCCCAGCATTTT
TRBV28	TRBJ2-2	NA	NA	CASSQERGEGRSGELFF	TGTGCCAGCAGTCAAGAAAGGGGGGAGGGACGTTCCGGGGAGCTGTTTTTT
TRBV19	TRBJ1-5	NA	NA	CASSMWAGSNQPQHF	TGTGCCAGTAGTATGTGGGCTGGGAGCAATCAGCCCCAGCATTTT
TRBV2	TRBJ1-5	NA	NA	CASRPEGGPQHF	TGTGCCAGCAGGCCTGAGGGCGGGCCCCAGCATTTT
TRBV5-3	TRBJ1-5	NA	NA	CARSKDGQFIVSNQPQHF	TGTGCCAGAAGCAAAGACGGACAGTTCATAGTGAGCAATCAGCCCCAGCATTTT
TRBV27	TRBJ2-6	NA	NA	CASRTRAGANVLTF	TGTGCCAGCCGAACCAGGGCTGGGGCCAACGTCCTGACTTTC
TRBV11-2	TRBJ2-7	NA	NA	CASSPQVIASYEQYF	TGTGCCAGCAGCCCACAGGTTATAGCATCCTACGAGCAGTACTTC
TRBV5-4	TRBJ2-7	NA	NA	CASSPPGERSYEQYF	TGTGCCAGCAGCCCCCCCGGGGAGCGGAGCTACGAGCAGTACTTC
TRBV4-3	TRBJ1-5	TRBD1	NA	CASSQGTGHSNQPQHF	TGCGCCAGCAGCCAGGGGACAGGGCACAGCAATCAGCCCCAGCATTTT
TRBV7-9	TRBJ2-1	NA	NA	CASSLWGQYNEQFF	TGTGCCAGCAGCTTATGGGGACAATACAATGAGCAGTTCTTC
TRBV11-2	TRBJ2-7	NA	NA	CASSLDRVSSYEQYF	TGTGCCAGCAGCTTAGACAGGGTTAGCTCCTACGAGCAGTACTTC
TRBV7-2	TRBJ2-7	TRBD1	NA	CASSLAFQGANEQYF	TGTGCCAGCAGCTTAGCTTTCCAGGGGGCAAACGAGCAGTACTTC
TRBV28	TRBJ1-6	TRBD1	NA	CASSPLTTGGRNSPLHF	TGTGCCAGCAGCCCCTTAACGACAGGGGGACGTAATTCACCCCTCCACTTT
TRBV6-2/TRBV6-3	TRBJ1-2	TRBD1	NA	CASNPGTGATANYGYTF	TGTGCCAGCAACCCCGGGACAGGTGCGACAGCTAACTATGGCTACACCTTC
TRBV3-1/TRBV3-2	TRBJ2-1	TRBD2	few	CASSQLTSGGLDEQFF	TGTGCCAGCAGCCAACTTACTAGCGGGGGGCTCGATGAGCAGTTCTTC
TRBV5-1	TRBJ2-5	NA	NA	CASSLSGQETQYF	TGCGCCAGCAGCTTGTCAGGGCAGGAGACCCAGTACTTC
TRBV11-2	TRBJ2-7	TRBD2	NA	CASSLDPSGRAGEQYF	TGTGCCAGCAGCTTAGATCCTAGCGGGAGGGCCGGCGAGCAGTACTTC
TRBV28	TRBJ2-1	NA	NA	CASSDSVVYNEQFF	TGTGCCAGCTCCGACTCGGTTGTCTACAATGAGCAGTTCTTC
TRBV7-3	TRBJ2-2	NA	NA	CASDGSGANTGELFF	TGTGCCAGCGACGGATCAGGGGCAAACACCGGGGAGCTGTTTTTT
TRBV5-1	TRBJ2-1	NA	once	CASSPRFSRPEQFF	TGCGCCAGCAGCCCGCGGTTTTCTCGTCCTGAGCAGTTCTTC
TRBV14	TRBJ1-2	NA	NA	CASSQDGGYGYTF	TGTGCCAGCAGCCAAGACGGGGGCTATGGCTACACCTTC
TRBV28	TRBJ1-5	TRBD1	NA	CASSTGQGIFYSNQPQHF	TGTGCCAGCAGCACCGGACAGGGAATTTTCTATAGCAATCAGCCCCAGCATTTT
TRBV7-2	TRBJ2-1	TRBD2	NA	CASSLRLAGGSNEQFF	TGTGCCAGCAGCTTGAGACTAGCGGGGGGGTCCAATGAGCAGTTCTTC
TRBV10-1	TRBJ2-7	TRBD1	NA	CASSESGTGSYEQYF	TGCGCCAGCAGTGAGTCGGGGACAGGGAGCTACGAGCAGTACTTC
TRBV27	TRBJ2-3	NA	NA	CASSLKYIADASTDTQYF	TGTGCCAGCAGTTTAAAATATATAGCGGATGCTAGCACAGATACGCAGTATTTT
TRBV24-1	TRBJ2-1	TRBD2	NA	CATSETPGAGGPNEQFF	TGTGCCACCAGTGAAACCCCCGGAGCGGGAGGCCCCAATGAGCAGTTCTTC
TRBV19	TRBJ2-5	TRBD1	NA	CASSIRDRVHSQYF	TGTGCCAGTAGTATTCGGGACAGGGTACATAGCCAGTACTTC
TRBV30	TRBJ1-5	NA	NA	CAWSGEGPWPQHF	TGTGCCTGGAGTGGCGAGGGCCCCTGGCCCCAGCATTTT
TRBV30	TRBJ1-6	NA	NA	CAWSVQDYSPLHF	TGTGCCTGGAGTGTACAGGATTATTCACCCCTCCACTTT
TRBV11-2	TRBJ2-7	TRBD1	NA	CASRKPQGSYEQYF	TGTGCCAGCAGGAAACCACAGGGGTCCTACGAGCAGTACTTC
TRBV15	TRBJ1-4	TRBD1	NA	CATSRDRTGQFNEKLFF	TGTGCCACCAGCAGAGACCGGACGGGACAGTTTAATGAAAAACTGTTTTTT
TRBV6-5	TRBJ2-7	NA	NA	CASSKEQGIIYEQYF	TGTGCCAGCAGCAAAGAGCAGGGGATTATCTACGAGCAGTACTTC
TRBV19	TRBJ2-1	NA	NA	CASSINFYNEQFF	TGTGCCAGTAGTATAAACTTCTACAATGAGCAGTTCTTC
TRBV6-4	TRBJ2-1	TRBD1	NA	CASSDSNRGQGEQFF	TGTGCCAGCAGTGACTCAAACAGGGGGCAAGGTGAGCAGTTCTTC
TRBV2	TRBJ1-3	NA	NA	CASSVGVGNTIYF	TGTGCCAGCAGTGTAGGGGTAGGAAACACCATATATTTT
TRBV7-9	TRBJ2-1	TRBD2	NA	CASGSMGGSNEQFF	TGTGCCAGCGGCAGTATGGGGGGGTCAAATGAGCAGTTCTTC
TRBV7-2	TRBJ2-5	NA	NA	CASSFQGSKETQYF	TGTGCCAGCAGCTTCCAGGGGTCTAAAGAGACCCAGTACTTC
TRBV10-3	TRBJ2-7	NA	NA	CAISGQQGLPYVEQYF	TGTGCCATCAGTGGACAGCAGGGGCTCCCCTACGTGGAGCAGTACTTC
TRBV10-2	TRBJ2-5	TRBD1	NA	CASSAGTGASVGQETQYF	TGCGCCAGCAGTGCCGGGACAGGGGCCTCAGTAGGCCAAGAGACCCAGTACTTC
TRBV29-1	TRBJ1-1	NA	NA	CSVSDRNTEAFF	TGCAGCGTTTCGGACAGGAACACTGAAGCTTTCTTT
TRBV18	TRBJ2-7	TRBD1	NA	CASSRGQGPSYEQYF	TGTGCCAGCTCACGAGGACAGGGCCCCTCCTACGAGCAGTACTTC
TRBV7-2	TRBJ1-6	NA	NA	CASSLVGVSPLHF	TGTGCCAGCAGCTTAGTCGGTGTTTCACCCCTCCACTTT
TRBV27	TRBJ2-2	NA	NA	CASSRSGELFF	TGTGCCAGCAGTCGTAGCGGGGAGCTGTTTTTT
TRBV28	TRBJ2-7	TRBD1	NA	CASSHGTGSPYEQYF	TGTGCCAGCAGTCATGGGACAGGGTCACCCTACGAGCAGTACTTC
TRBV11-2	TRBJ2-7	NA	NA	CASSSLSGFGEQYF	TGTGCCAGCAGCTCCCTGTCAGGGTTCGGGGAGCAGTACTTC